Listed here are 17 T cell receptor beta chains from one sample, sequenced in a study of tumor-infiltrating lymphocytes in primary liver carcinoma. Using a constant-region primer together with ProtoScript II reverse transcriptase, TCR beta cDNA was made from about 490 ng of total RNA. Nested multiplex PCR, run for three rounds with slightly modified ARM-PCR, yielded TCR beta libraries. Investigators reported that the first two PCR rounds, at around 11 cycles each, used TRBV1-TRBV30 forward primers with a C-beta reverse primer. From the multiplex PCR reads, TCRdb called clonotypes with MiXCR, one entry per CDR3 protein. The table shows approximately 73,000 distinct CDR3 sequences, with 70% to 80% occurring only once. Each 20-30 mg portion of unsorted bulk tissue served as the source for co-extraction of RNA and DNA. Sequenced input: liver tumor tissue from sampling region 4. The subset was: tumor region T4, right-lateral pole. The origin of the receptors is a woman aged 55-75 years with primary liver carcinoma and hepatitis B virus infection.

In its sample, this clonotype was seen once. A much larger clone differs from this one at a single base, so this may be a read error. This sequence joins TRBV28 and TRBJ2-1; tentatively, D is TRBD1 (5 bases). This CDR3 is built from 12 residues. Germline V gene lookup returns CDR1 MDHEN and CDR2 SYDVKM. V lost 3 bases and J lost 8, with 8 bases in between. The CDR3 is CASSFQGYEQFF. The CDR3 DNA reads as TGTGCCAGCAGTTTTCAGGGTTATGAGCAGTTCTTC.

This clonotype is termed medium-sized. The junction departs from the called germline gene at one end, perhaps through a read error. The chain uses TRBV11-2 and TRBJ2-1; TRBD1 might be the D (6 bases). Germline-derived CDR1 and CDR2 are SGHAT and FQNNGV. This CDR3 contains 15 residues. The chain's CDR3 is CASSLGGGSNNEQFF. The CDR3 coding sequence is TGTGCCAGCAGCTTAGGTGGGGGCTCCAACAATGAGCAGTTCTTC. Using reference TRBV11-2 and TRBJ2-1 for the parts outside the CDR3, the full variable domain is EAGVAQSPRYKIIEKRQSVAFWCNPISGHATLYWYQQILGQGPKLLIQFQNNGVVDDSQLPKDRFSAERLKGVDSTLKIQPAKLEDSAVYLCASSLGGGSNNEQFFGPGTRLTVL.

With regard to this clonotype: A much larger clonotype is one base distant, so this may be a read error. The chain's CDR3 is CTSSDGLAGTQFF. The CDR3 bases are TGTACCAGCAGTGACGGACTAGCGGGAACGCAGTTCTTC. The V call is TRBV6-4, the J call TRBJ2-1; TRBD2 matches at 12 bases. The CDR3 is 13 amino acids. CDR1 is MRHNA and CDR2 is SNTAGT in the germline V gene.

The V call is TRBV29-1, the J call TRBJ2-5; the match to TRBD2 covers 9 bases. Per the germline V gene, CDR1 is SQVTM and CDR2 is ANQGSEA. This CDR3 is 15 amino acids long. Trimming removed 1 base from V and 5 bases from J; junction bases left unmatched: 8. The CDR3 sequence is CSVEVAGVAPETQYF. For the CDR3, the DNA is TGCAGCGTTGAAGTAGCGGGAGTCGCTCCGGAGACCCAGTACTTC.

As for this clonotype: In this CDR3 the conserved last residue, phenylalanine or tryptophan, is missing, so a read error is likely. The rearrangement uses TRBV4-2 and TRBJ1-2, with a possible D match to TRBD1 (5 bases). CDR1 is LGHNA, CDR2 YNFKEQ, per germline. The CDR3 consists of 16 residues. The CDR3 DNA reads TGTGCCAACAGCCAAGATGGGGCAGGGAGCAACTATGGCTACACCTAC. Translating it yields CANSQDGAGSNYGYTY.

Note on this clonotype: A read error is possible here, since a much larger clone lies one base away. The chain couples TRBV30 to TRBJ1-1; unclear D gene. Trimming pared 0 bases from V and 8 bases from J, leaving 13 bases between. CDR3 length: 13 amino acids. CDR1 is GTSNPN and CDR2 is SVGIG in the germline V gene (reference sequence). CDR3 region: CAWSVPVCSEAFF. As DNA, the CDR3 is TGTGCCTGGAGTGTACCGGTCTGTTCAGAAGCTTTCTTT.

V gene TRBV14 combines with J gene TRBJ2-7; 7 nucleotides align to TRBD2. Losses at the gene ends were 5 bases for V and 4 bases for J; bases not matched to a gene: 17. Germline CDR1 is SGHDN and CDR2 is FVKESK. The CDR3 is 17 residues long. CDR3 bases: TGTGCCAGCAGCACCCATGGACGCGGGAGTCGCTCATACGAGCAGTACTTC. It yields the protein CASSTHGRGSRSYEQYF.

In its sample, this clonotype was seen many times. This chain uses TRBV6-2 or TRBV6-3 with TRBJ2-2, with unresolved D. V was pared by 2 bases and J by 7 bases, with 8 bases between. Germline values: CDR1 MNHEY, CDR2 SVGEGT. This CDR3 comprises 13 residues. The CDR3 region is CASSYLHSGELFF. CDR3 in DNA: TGTGCCAGCAGTTACCTGCACAGCGGGGAGCTGTTTTTT.

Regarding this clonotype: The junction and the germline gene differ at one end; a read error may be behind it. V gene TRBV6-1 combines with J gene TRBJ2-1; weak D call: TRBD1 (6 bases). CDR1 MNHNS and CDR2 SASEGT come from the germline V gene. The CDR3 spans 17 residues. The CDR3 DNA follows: TGTGCCAGCAGTGAAGCACAGGGCGGGTTCTCCTACAATGGGCAGTTCTTC. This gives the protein CASSEAQGGFSYNGQFF.

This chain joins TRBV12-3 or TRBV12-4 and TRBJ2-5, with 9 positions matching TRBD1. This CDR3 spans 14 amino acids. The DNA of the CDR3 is TGTGGAAGCAGTGCCACAGGGGGCGCGGAGACCCAGTACTTC. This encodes CGSSATGGAETQYF.

The DNA for the CDR3 is TGTGCCAGCTCATCGATAGTGGGAGTGCCTAGCACAGATACGCAGTATTTT. Protein: CASSSIVGVPSTDTQYF. The chain links TRBV11-2 to TRBJ2-3, with a weak D call TRBD2 (5 bases). Trimming pared 8 bases from V and 0 bases from J, leaving 21 bases between. Germline assignment: CDR1 SGHAT and CDR2 FQNNGV. The CDR3 extends over 17 amino acids.

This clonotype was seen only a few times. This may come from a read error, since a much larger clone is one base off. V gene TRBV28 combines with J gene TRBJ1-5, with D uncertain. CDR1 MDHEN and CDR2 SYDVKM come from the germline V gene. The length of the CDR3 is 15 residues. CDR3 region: CTSSPPDIRNQPQHF. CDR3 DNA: TGTACCAGCAGTCCCCCTGACATCCGCAATCAGCCCCAGCATTTT.

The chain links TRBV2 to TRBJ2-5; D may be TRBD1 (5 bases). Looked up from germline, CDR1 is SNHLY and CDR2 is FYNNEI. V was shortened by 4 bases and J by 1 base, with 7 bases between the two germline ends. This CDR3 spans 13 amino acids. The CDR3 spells CASSGQGQETQYF. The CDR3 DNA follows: TGTGCCAGCAGTGGGCAGGGCCAAGAGACCCAGTACTTC.

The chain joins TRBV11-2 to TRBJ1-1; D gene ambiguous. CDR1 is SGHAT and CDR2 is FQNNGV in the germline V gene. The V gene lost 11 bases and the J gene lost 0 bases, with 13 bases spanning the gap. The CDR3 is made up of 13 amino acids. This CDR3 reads CAGSLGVNTEAFF. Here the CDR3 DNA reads TGTGCCGGGAGCCTCGGGGTGAACACTGAAGCTTTCTTT.

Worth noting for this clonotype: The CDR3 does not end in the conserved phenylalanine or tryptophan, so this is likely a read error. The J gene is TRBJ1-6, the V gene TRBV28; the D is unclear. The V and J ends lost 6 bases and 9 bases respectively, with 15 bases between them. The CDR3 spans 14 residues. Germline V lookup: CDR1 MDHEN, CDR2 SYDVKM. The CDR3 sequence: CASSLEVESSPLHS. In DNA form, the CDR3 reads TGTGCCAGCAGCCTGGAAGTGGAGTCTTCACCCCTCCACTCT.

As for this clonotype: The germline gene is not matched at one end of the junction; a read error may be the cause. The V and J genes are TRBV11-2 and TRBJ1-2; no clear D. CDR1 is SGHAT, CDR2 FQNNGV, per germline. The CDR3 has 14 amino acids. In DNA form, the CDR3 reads TGTGCCAGCAGCTCTCACAGTGATGGGTATGACTACACCTTC. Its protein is CASSSHSDGYDYTF.

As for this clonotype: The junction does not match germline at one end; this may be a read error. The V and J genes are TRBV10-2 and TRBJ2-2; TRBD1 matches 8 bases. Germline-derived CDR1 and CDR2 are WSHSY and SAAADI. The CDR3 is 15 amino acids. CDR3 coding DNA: TGTGCCAGCATTAAGGACAGGGCCTCTAACGGGGAGCTGCTTTTT. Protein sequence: CASIKDRASNGELLF.